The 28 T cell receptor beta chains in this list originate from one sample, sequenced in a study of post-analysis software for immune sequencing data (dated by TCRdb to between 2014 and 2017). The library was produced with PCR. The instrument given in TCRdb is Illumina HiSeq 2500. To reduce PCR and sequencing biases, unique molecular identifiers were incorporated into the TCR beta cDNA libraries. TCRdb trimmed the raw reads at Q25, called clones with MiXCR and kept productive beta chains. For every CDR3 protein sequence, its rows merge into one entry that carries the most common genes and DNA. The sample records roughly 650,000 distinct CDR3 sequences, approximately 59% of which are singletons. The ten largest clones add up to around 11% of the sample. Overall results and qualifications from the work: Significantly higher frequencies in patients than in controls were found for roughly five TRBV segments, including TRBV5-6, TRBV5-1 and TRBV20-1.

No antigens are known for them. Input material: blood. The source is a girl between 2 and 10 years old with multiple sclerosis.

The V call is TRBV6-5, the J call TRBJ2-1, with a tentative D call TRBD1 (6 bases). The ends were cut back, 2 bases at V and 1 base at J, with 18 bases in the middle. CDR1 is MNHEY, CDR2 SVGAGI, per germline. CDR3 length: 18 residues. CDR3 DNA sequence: TGTGCCAGCAGTTACCCGTATGAAGGGGGTACATCCTACAATGAGCAGTTCTTC. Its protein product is CASSYPYEGGTSYNEQFF.

CDR3 sequence: CASSYSTRLTTDTQYF. CDR3 nucleotide sequence: TGTGCCAGCAGTTACTCGACTAGATTAACGACAGATACGCAGTATTTT. This sequence joins TRBV6-2 or TRBV6-3 and TRBJ2-3; maybe TRBD2 (6 bases). The CDR3 has 16 amino acids. Germline V gives CDR1 MNHEY, CDR2 SVGEGT. V lost 0 bases to trimming and J lost 3 bases, with 13 bases between them.

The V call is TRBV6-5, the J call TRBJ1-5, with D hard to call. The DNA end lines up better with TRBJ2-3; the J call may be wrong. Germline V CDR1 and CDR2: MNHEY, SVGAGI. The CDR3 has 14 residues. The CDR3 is CASSIGQGAQPQYF. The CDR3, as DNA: TGTGCCAGCAGTATAGGGCAAGGAGCACAGCCCCAGTATTTT.

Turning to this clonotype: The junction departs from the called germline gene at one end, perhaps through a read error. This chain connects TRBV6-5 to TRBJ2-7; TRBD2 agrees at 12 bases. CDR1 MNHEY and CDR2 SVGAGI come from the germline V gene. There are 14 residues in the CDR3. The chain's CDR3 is CASTGLAGPYKQYF. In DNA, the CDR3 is TGTGCCAGCACCGGACTAGCGGGACCCTACAAGCAGTACTTC.

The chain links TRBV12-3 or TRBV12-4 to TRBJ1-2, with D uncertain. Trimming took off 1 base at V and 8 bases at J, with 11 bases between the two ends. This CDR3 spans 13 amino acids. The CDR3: CASSLVQLGGYTF. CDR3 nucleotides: TGTGCCAGCAGTTTAGTACAGTTAGGCGGCTACACCTTC.

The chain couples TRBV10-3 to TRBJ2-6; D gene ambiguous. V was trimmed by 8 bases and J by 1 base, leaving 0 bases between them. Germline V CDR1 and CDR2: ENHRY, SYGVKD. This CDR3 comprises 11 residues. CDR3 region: CAISGANVLTF. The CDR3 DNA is TGTGCCATCTCTGGGGCCAACGTCCTGACTTTC.

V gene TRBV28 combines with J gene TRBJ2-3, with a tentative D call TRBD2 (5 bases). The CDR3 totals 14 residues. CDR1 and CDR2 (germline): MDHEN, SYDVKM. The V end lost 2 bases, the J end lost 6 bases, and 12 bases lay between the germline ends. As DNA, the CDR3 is TGTGCCAGCAGTTTAGCCCGGGGTCGGGATACGCAGTATTTT. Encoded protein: CASSLARGRDTQYF.

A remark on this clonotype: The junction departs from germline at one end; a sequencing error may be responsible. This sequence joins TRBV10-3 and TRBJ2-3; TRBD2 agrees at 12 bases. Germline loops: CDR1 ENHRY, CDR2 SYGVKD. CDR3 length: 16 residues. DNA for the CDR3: TGTACCATCAGTCGGACTAGCGGGGAGTACACAGATACGCAGTATTTT. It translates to CTISRTSGEYTDTQYF.

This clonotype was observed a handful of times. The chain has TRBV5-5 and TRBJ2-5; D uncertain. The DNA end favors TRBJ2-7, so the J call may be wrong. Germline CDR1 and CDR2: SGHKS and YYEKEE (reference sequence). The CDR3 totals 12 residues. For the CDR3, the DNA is TGTGCCAGCAGCTTGGCACAGCACGAGCAGTACTTC. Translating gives CASSLAQHEQYF.

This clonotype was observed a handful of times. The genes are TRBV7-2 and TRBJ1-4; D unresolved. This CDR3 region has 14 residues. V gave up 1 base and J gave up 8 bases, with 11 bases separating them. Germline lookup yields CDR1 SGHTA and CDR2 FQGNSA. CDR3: CASSLVSQGEKLFF. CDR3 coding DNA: TGTGCCAGCAGCTTAGTATCACAAGGGGAAAAACTGTTTTTT.

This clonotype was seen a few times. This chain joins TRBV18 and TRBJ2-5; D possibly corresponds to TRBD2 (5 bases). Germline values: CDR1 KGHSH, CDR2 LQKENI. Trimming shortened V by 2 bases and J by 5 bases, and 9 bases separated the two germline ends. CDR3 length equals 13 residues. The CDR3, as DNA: TGTGCCAGCTCACCAGGACTGACGGAGACCCAGTACTTC. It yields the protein CASSPGLTETQYF.

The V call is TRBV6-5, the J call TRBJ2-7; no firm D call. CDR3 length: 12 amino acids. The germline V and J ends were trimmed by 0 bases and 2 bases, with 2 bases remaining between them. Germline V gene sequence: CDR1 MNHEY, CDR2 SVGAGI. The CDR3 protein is CASSYSTYEQYF. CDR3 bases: TGTGCCAGCAGTTACTCGACCTACGAGCAGTACTTC.

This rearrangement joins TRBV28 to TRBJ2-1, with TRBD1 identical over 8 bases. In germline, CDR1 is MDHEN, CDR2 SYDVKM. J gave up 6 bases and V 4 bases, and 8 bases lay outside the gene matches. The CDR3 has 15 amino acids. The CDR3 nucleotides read TGTGCCAGCAGTTCCCCAGGGGGCTCAAGCAATGAGCAGTTCTTC. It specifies CASSSPGGSSNEQFF.

The CDR3 coding sequence is TGTGCCAGCAGTGACCAGCGGGAAGCCACAGATACGCAGTATTTT. Translation gives CASSDQREATDTQYF. The genes are TRBV2 and TRBJ2-3; 7 bases fit TRBD2. Germline V gene data show CDR1 as SNHLY and CDR2 as FYNNEI. This CDR3 region has 15 residues. Trimming removed 3 bases from V and 2 bases from J; junction bases left unmatched: 5.

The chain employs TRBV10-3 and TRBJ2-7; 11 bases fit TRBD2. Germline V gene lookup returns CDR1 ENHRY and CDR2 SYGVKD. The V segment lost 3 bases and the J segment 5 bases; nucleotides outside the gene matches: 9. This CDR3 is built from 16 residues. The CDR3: CAISDSTSGRYNEQYF. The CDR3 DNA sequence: TGTGCCATCAGTGACTCCACTAGCGGGAGATACAACGAGCAGTACTTC.

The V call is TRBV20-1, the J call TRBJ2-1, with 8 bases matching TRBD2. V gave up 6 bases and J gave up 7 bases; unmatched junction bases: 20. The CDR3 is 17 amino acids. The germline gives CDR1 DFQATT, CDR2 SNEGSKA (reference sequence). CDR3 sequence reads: CSALGLAGAYLGNEQFF. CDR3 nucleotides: TGCAGTGCCCTCGGTCTAGCGGGCGCCTACCTAGGGAATGAGCAGTTCTTC.

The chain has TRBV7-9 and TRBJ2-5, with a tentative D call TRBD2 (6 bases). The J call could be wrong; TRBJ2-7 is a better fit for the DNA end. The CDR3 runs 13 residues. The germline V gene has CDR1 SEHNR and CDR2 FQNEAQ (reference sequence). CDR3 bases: TGTGCCAGCAGCTTAAGCGGGCCGAGCGAGCAGTACTTC. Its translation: CASSLSGPSEQYF.

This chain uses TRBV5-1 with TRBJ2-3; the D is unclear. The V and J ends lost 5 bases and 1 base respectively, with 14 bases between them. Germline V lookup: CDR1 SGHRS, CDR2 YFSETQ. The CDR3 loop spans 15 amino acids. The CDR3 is CASSSDGAGTDTQYF. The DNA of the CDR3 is TGCGCCAGCAGTTCGGATGGTGCTGGCACAGATACGCAGTATTTT.

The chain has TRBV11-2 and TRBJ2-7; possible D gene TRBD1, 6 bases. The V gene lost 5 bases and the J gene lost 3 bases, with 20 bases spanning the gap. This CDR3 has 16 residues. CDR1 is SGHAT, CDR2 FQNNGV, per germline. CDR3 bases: TGTGCCAGCAGCCCCGTAACAGGGTATACTCTCTACGAGCAGTACTTC. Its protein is CASSPVTGYTLYEQYF.

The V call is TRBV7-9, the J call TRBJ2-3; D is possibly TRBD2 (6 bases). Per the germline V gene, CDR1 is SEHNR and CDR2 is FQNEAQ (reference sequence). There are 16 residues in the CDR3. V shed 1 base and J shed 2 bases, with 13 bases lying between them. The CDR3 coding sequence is TGTGCCAGCAGCTTAGGGACTACCGCGGTCACAGATACGCAGTATTTT. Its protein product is CASSLGTTAVTDTQYF.

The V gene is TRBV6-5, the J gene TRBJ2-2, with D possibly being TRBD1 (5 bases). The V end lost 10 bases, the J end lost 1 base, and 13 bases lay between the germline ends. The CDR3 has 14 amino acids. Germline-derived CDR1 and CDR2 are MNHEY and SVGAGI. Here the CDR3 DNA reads TGTGCCATAGGACACAGACAGAACACCGGGGAGCTGTTTTTT. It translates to CAIGHRQNTGELFF.

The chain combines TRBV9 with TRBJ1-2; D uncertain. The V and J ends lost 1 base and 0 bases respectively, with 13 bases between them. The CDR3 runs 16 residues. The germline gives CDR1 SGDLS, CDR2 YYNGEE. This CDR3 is CASSVSAIGPNYGYTF. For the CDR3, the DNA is TGTGCCAGCAGCGTATCGGCGATTGGACCTAACTATGGCTACACCTTC. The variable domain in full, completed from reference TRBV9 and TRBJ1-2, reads DSGVTQTPKHLITATGQRVTLRCSPRSGDLSVYWYQQSLDQGLQFLIQYYNGEERAKGNILERFSAQQFPDLHSELNLSSLELGDSALYFCASSVSAIGPNYGYTFGSGTRLTVV.

The chain's CDR3 is CASSQRQDDNEQFF. The CDR3 nucleotides are TGCGCCAGCAGCCAGCGACAGGACGACAATGAGCAGTTCTTC. The J gene is TRBJ2-1, the V gene TRBV4-3, with D possibly being TRBD1 (6 bases). CDR1 and CDR2 (germline): LGHNA, YSLEER. This CDR3 spans 14 amino acids. Trimming removed 3 bases from V and 5 bases from J, with 11 bases in between.

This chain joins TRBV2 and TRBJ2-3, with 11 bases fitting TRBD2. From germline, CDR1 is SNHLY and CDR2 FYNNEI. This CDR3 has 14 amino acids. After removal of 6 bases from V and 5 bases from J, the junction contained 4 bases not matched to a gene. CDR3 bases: TGTGCCAGCAGGGGACTAGCGGTAGTAGATACGCAGTATTTT. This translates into CASRGLAVVDTQYF.

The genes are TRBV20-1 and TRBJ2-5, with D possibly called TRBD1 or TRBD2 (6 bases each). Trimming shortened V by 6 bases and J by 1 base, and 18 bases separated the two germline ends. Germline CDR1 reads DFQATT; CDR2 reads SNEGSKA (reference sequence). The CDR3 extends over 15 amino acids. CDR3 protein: CSAPAGGSTQETQYF. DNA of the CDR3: TGCAGTGCCCCCGCCGGGGGCTCAACCCAAGAGACCCAGTACTTC.

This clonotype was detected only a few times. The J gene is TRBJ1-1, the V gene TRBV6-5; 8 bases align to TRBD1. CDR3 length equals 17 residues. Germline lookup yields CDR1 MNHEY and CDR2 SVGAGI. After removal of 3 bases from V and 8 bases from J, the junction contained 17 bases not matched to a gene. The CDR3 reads CASSYQPGGGEGGEAFF. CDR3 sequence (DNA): TGTGCCAGCAGTTATCAGCCAGGGGGCGGGGAGGGCGGCGAAGCTTTCTTT.

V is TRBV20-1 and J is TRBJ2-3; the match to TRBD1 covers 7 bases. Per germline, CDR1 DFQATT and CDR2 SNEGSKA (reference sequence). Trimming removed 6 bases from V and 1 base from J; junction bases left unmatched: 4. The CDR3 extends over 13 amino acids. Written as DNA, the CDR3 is TGCAGTGCCACCCAGGGGGGCACAGATACGCAGTATTTT. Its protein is CSATQGGTDTQYF.

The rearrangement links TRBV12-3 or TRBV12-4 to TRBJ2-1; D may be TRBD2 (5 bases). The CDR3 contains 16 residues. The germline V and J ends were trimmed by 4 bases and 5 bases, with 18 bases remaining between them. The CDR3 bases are TGTGCCAGCAGTTATATTGGGCTAGCTAGGGACAATGAGCAGTTCTTC. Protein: CASSYIGLARDNEQFF.